A single sample gave rise to the 32 T cell receptor beta chains below, sequenced in a study of Ad26.COV2.S vaccination and SARS-CoV-2 variants. Sequencing was performed with immunoSEQ multiplex PCR; in TCRdb, only in-frame clones are kept and a portion is missing. Altogether more than 350,000 clones are present, roughly 90% being singletons, with the ten largest covering 10% to 15%. Described treatment: some 20 received Ad26.COV2.S at low or high dose, single or two shots; 5 received placebo; per-sample allocation not given. All samples were drawn on day 63, counting from the first vaccine or placebo injection. The sample in question was peripheral blood, obtained in a trial of Ad26.COV2.S vaccine versus placebo. The receptors were sampled from a person between 18 and 60 years old who received the Ad26.COV2.S COVID-19 vaccine or a placebo.

This clone appeared a single time. The chain uses TRBV4-2 and TRBJ2-3, with no clear D. This CDR3 has 13 residues. Germline loops: CDR1 LGHNA, CDR2 YNFKEQ. The V gene lost 0 bases and the J gene lost 4 bases, with 5 bases spanning the gap. The CDR3 nucleotides are TGTGCCAGCAGCCAAGATTTTTCAGATACGCAGTATTTT. It codes for CASSQDFSDTQYF.

This chain connects TRBV7-9 to TRBJ1-2; 7 bases agree with TRBD1. Germline CDR1 is SEHNR and CDR2 is FQNEAQ (reference sequence). The CDR3 runs to 13 residues. The J segment lost 2 bases and the V segment lost 4 bases, leaving 1 base of the junction unmatched. For the CDR3, the DNA is TGTGCCAGCAGCTCACAGGGGAACTATGGCTACACCTTC. As protein: CASSSQGNYGYTF.

The chain recombines TRBV9 with TRBJ2-1; 7 nucleotides agree with TRBD2. With 4 bases clipped from V and 0 bases from J, the junction kept 7 bases outside the gene matches. Per germline, CDR1 SGDLS and CDR2 YYNGEE. The CDR3 runs 16 residues. CDR3 sequence reads: CASSSEGTTSYNEQFF. For the CDR3, the DNA is TGTGCCAGCAGCTCTGAAGGGACTACCTCCTACAATGAGCAGTTCTTC. The variable domain in full, completed from reference TRBV9 and TRBJ2-1, reads DSGVTQTPKHLITATGQRVTLRCSPRSGDLSVYWYQQSLDQGLQFLIQYYNGEERAKGNILERFSAQQFPDLHSELNLSSLELGDSALYFCASSSEGTTSYNEQFFGPGTRLTVL.

The chain uses TRBV10-3 and TRBJ2-3; D is undetermined. Trimming removed 3 bases at V and 4 bases at J, with 14 bases between. Germline CDR1 ENHRY, CDR2 SYGVKD. The CDR3 has 15 amino acids. CDR3 loop: CAISDGVNGADTQYF. The CDR3 region has the DNA TGTGCCATCAGTGATGGGGTTAATGGGGCAGATACGCAGTATTTT.

The J gene is TRBJ2-1, the V gene TRBV28; TRBD2 matches at 7 bases. Germline V gene lookup returns CDR1 MDHEN and CDR2 SYDVKM. The CDR3 spans 15 residues. Trimming cost V 6 bases and J 1 base; bases outside gene matches: 6. The CDR3 is CASRIRGDSYNEQFF. The CDR3 nucleotides are TGTGCCAGCAGGATCCGGGGGGATTCCTACAATGAGCAGTTCTTC.

V usage is TRBV20-1 and J usage is TRBJ2-3; the D is unclear. The CDR3 runs to 14 residues. V was shortened by 3 bases and J by 0 bases, with 10 bases between the two germline ends. Germline V CDR1 and CDR2: DFQATT, SNEGSKA (reference sequence). In nucleotides, the CDR3 is TGCAGTGCTAGTATCCTGACAAGCACAGATACGCAGTATTTT. This translates into CSASILTSTDTQYF.

The rearrangement uses TRBV28 and TRBJ2-4; 7 bases align to TRBD2. The CDR3 contains 17 residues. From germline, CDR1 is MDHEN and CDR2 SYDVKM. The ends lost 2 bases at V and 3 bases at J; junction bases unmatched: 10. The CDR3 loop is CASSLAAAGKGKNIQYF. CDR3 in DNA: TGTGCCAGCAGTTTAGCCGCAGCGGGAAAGGGCAAAAACATTCAGTACTTC.

CDR3 sequence reads: CASSPTGSAYGYTF. CDR3 sequence (DNA): TGTGCCAGCTCACCGACAGGGTCGGCCTATGGCTACACCTTC. J is TRBJ1-2 and V is TRBV18, with TRBD1 identical over 7 bases. The junction had 5 bases not matched to a gene; V was cut back by 3 bases and J by 4 bases. This CDR3 has 14 residues. Germline CDR1 is KGHSH and CDR2 is LQKENI.

V gene TRBV5-8 combines with J gene TRBJ2-3; no firm D call. Germline-derived CDR1 and CDR2 are SGHTS and YDEGEE. V was shortened by 4 bases and J by 0 bases, with 9 bases between the two germline ends. This CDR3 comprises 14 residues. Written as DNA, the CDR3 is TGTGCCAGCAGCCCTACTCGGAGCACAGATACGCAGTATTTT. Amino acid sequence: CASSPTRSTDTQYF.

This clone was observed a handful of times. The chain employs TRBV7-9 and TRBJ2-7, with 9 bases fitting TRBD1. The CDR3 is made up of 15 amino acids. The trim removed 1 base at V and 3 bases at J, leaving 4 bases unmatched. Germline CDR1 and CDR2: SEHNR and FQNEAQ (reference sequence). CDR3: CASSLGGQGIYEQYF. The DNA for the CDR3 is TGTGCCAGCAGCTTAGGAGGACAGGGGATCTACGAGCAGTACTTC.

With respect to this clone: At one boundary the junction diverges from the germline segment, which might be a read error. This chain connects TRBV19 to TRBJ2-5; a possible D gene is TRBD2 (5 bases). CDR3 length: 13 residues. In germline, CDR1 is LNHDA, CDR2 SQIVND (reference sequence). CDR3 nucleotides: TGTGCCAGTAGTACCTTGTCTAGGGAGATCCAGTACTTC. Encoded protein: CASSTLSREIQYF. Full variable domain (rest looked up from reference TRBV19 and TRBJ2-5): DGGITQSPKYLFRKEGQNVTLSCEQNLNHDAMYWYRQDPGQGLRLIYYSQIVNDFQKGDIAEGYSVSREKKESFPLTVTSAQKNPTAFYLCASSTLSREIQYFGPGTRLLVL.

The chain recombines TRBV11-2 with TRBJ2-3; 16 nucleotides line up with TRBD2. CDR1 and CDR2 from the germline V gene are SGHAT and FQNNGV. The CDR3 runs to 16 residues. V lost 4 bases, J lost 5 bases, and 3 bases stayed unmatched. The chain's CDR3 is CASSWGLAGGRDTQYF. The CDR3 DNA follows: TGTGCCAGCAGCTGGGGACTAGCGGGAGGGAGAGATACGCAGTATTTT.

This chain uses TRBV5-5 with TRBJ1-2; D uncertain. Trimming removed 0 bases from V and 7 bases from J, with 10 bases in between. This CDR3 region has 13 residues. Germline V gene lookup returns CDR1 SGHKS and CDR2 YYEKEE (reference sequence). The DNA of the CDR3 is TGTGCCAGCAGCTTGGGGAGGGAACTTGGCTACACCTTC. Translating it yields CASSLGRELGYTF.

This chain joins TRBV15 and TRBJ2-7; a weak D match, TRBD1 (5 bases). The V end was cut by 5 bases, the J end by 2 bases, with 16 bases between. The CDR3 runs to 15 residues. Germline V gene sequence: CDR1 LNHNV, CDR2 YYDKDF (reference sequence). The CDR3: CATSPRQGGTYEQYF. DNA of the CDR3: TGTGCCACCAGCCCTCGGCAGGGCGGAACCTACGAGCAGTACTTC. Drawing the rest from reference TRBV15 and TRBJ2-7, the complete variable domain is DAMVIQNPRYQVTQFGKPVTLSCSQTLNHNVMYWYQQKSSQAPKLLFHYYDKDFNNEADTPDNFQSRRPNTSFCFLDIRSPGLGDTAMYLCATSPRQGGTYEQYFGPGTRLTVT.

This rearrangement joins TRBV28 to TRBJ1-1; the D is unclear. The ends were cut back, 2 bases at V and 11 bases at J, with 15 bases in the middle. Germline assignment: CDR1 MDHEN and CDR2 SYDVKM. The CDR3 covers 13 residues. DNA of the CDR3: TGTGCCAGCAGTTTAGAGGTTCCACCGGGGGCTTTCTTT. It specifies CASSLEVPPGAFF.

This chain joins TRBV3-1 (or the pseudogene TRBV3-2) and TRBJ2-5, with a weak D call TRBD2 (5 bases). This CDR3 contains 19 residues. The V gene lost 1 base and the J gene lost 2 bases, with 23 bases spanning the gap. CDR1 is LGHDT and CDR2 is YNNKEL in the germline V gene (reference sequence). The CDR3 sequence: CASSQVLDRRRVIQETQYF. In DNA form, the CDR3 reads TGTGCCAGCAGCCAAGTTCTTGATCGGAGGCGGGTAATACAAGAGACCCAGTACTTC.

The V gene is TRBV27, the J gene TRBJ2-7; possibly TRBD1 for D (6 bases). The V end was cut by 3 bases, the J end by 3 bases, with 12 bases between. CDR3 size: 14 residues. Germline V gene data show CDR1 as MNHEY and CDR2 as SMNVEV (reference sequence). The CDR3 region is CASSFKGQLYEQYF. In DNA form, the CDR3 reads TGTGCCAGCAGTTTCAAAGGACAGCTCTACGAGCAGTACTTC.

The V and J genes are TRBV7-8 and TRBJ1-5, with D perhaps matching TRBD1 (5 bases). CDR3 length: 13 amino acids. Trimming took 4 bases from V and 7 from J, leaving 11 bases between them. The germline gives CDR1 SGHVS, CDR2 FQNEAQ. The CDR3 region is CASSSDILQPQHF. The CDR3 nucleotides read TGTGCCAGCAGCTCGGACATTTTACAGCCCCAGCATTTT. The full variable domain, completed using reference TRBV7-8 and TRBJ1-5, is GAGVSQSPRYKVAKRGQDVALRCDPISGHVSLFWYQQALGQGPEFLTYFQNEAQLDKSGLPSDRFFAERPEGSVSTLKIQRTQQEDSAVYLCASSSDILQPQHFGDGTRLSIL.

This clone showed up just once. The chain combines TRBV10-3 with TRBJ2-1; 9 bases align to TRBD2. Germline lookup yields CDR1 ENHRY and CDR2 SYGVKD. This CDR3 is 17 amino acids long. Unmatched junction bases numbered 4, after V lost 1 base and J lost 0 bases. CDR3 sequence reads: CAISEFDSGSSYNEQFF. Written as DNA, the CDR3 is TGTGCCATCAGTGAGTTTGATAGCGGGAGCTCCTACAATGAGCAGTTCTTC.

This chain links TRBV7-3 with TRBJ2-1, with 8 bases identical to TRBD1. With 4 bases clipped from V and 5 bases from J, the junction kept 7 bases outside the gene matches. The CDR3 runs to 15 residues. CDR1 is SGHTA, CDR2 FQGTGA, per germline. CDR3 protein: CASSSGQGFNNEQFF. The CDR3 DNA is TGTGCCAGCAGCTCCGGACAGGGTTTCAACAATGAGCAGTTCTTC. Based on the CDR3 plus reference TRBV7-3 and TRBJ2-1, the full variable domain is GAGVSQTPSNKVTEKGKYVELRCDPISGHTALYWYRQSLGQGPEFLIYFQGTGAADDSGLPNDRFFAVRPEGSVSTLKIQRTERGDSAVYLCASSSGQGFNNEQFFGPGTRLTVL.

In this sample, this clone turned up once. This chain joins TRBV14 and TRBJ2-1, with D possibly TRBD2 on 6 matching bases. V gave up 0 bases and J gave up 3 bases, with 12 bases separating them. This CDR3 has 16 residues. The germline V gene has CDR1 SGHDN and CDR2 FVKESK. The CDR3 reads CASSQDGGTHYNEQFF. CDR3 nucleotides: TGTGCCAGCAGCCAAGACGGCGGGACGCACTACAATGAGCAGTTCTTC.

The rearrangement links TRBV5-1 to TRBJ1-1, with a weak D call TRBD1 (5 bases). The V and J ends lost 5 bases and 5 bases respectively, with 16 bases between them. Germline CDR1 is SGHRS and CDR2 is YFSETQ. This CDR3 has 14 residues. The CDR3 DNA reads as TGCGCCAGCAGACATGGGGTCGGGGGAACTGAAGCTTTCTTT. Its protein product is CASRHGVGGTEAFF.

The chain is built from TRBV18 and TRBJ1-4; D remains unclear. Germline V gene data show CDR1 as KGHSH and CDR2 as LQKENI. Deletions cut 3 bases from V and 4 bases from J, with 9 bases between. The CDR3 length is 14 residues. For the CDR3, the DNA is TGTGCCAGCTCACCGACGGACCGTAATGAAAAACTGTTTTTT. Amino acid sequence: CASSPTDRNEKLFF. Combining the CDR3 with reference TRBV18 and TRBJ1-4 gives the whole variable domain NAGVMQNPRHLVRRRGQEARLRCSPMKGHSHVYWYRQLPEEGLKFMVYLQKENIIDESGMPKERFSAEFPKEGPSILRIQQVVRGDSAAYFCASSPTDRNEKLFFGSGTQLSVL.

The rearrangement joins TRBV7-2 to TRBJ2-1; 7 positions agree with TRBD2. Germline CDR1 reads SGHTA; CDR2 reads FQGNSA. V lost 3 bases to trimming and J lost 4 bases; unmatched junction nucleotides: 3. The CDR3 is 14 amino acids. CDR3 protein: CASSLRESYNEQFF. DNA of the CDR3: TGTGCCAGCAGCTTGCGGGAGTCTTACAATGAGCAGTTCTTC.

V and J are TRBV7-9 and TRBJ2-3, with D unclear. The CDR3 is made up of 11 amino acids. V was shortened by 8 bases and J by 7 bases, with 10 bases between the two germline ends. Germline-derived CDR1 and CDR2 are SEHNR and FQNEAQ (reference sequence). The CDR3 region is CASGIGHTQYF. DNA of the CDR3: TGTGCCAGCGGCATCGGGCATACGCAGTATTTT.

V usage is TRBV20-1 and J usage is TRBJ1-5; D is ambiguous. The length of the CDR3 is 13 residues. Trimming cost V 3 bases and J 3 bases, with 9 bases left between them. Germline V CDR1 and CDR2: DFQATT, SNEGSKA (reference sequence). The CDR3 coding sequence is TGCAGTGCTAGTTTTCAGTACAATCAGCCCCAGCATTTT. Its translation: CSASFQYNQPQHF.

This rearrangement joins TRBV7-2 to TRBJ1-2, with D tentatively TRBD1 (6 bases). The CDR3 totals 15 residues. The V and J ends lost 0 bases and 4 bases respectively, with 12 bases between them. Germline-derived CDR1 and CDR2 are SGHTA and FQGNSA. CDR3 sequence (DNA): TGTGCCAGCAGCTTAGCGCCGGGGGCTGCCTATGGCTACACCTTC. Protein product: CASSLAPGAAYGYTF.

V and J are TRBV5-5 and TRBJ2-1; D is ambiguous. Germline V gene data show CDR1 as SGHKS and CDR2 as YYEKEE (reference sequence). This CDR3 has 12 amino acids. Between the trimmed V and J ends, which lost 0 bases and 8 bases, there was a span of 6 bases. The CDR3 DNA sequence: TGTGCCAGCAGCTTGGAAGGCTATGAGCAGTTCTTC. Its translation is CASSLEGYEQFF.

The chain couples TRBV3-1 (or the pseudogene TRBV3-2) to TRBJ1-1, with D hard to call. The germline V gene encodes CDR1 LGHDT and CDR2 YNNKEL (reference sequence). The length of the CDR3 is 13 residues. V gave up 0 bases and J gave up 2 bases, with 4 bases separating them. This CDR3 is CASSQDHNTEAFF. The DNA for the CDR3 is TGTGCCAGCAGCCAAGATCATAACACTGAAGCTTTCTTT.

V gene TRBV29-1 combines with J gene TRBJ1-1; 10 nucleotides line up with TRBD1. J gave up 5 bases and V 0 bases, and 6 bases lay outside the gene matches. The CDR3 runs 15 residues. Per the germline V gene, CDR1 is SQVTM and CDR2 is ANQGSEA. CDR3 sequence (DNA): TGCAGCGTTGAAGATTTAGGACAGGGGGGGACTGAAGCTTTCTTT. Its protein is CSVEDLGQGGTEAFF.

This chain uses TRBV7-9 with TRBJ1-5; 7 bases map to TRBD1. The CDR3 totals 14 residues. CDR1 is SEHNR, CDR2 FQNEAQ, per germline (reference sequence). V trimming: 4 bases; J trimming: 5 bases; junction bases outside the gene matches: 5. The DNA for the CDR3 is TGTGCCAGCAGCTGGGGACAGATCGATCAGCCCCAGCATTTT. This codes for CASSWGQIDQPQHF.

The V call is TRBV7-2, the J call TRBJ2-5; 10 nucleotides agree with TRBD1. The J segment lost 2 bases and the V segment lost 1 base, leaving 13 bases of the junction unmatched. CDR3 length: 19 amino acids. Germline V CDR1 and CDR2: SGHTA, FQGNSA. CDR3 loop: CASSLEAYRTGGEQETQYF. CDR3 nucleotide sequence: TGTGCCAGCAGCTTAGAAGCGTATAGGACAGGGGGGGAACAAGAGACCCAGTACTTC.